The 27 T cell receptor beta chains presented below share a single source sample, sequenced in a study of blood T cells in healthy people across ages. Then a second PCR, running roughly 7 to 11 cycles, was carried out with a sample-barcoded 5' primer and a J-beta primer mix. MiXCR was run by TCRdb on the 5' RACE reads, yielding one entry per CDR3 protein. This table has 1.5 million to 2 million distinct CDR3 sequences, over 25% appearing once. The sequencing input was blood. The receptors were sampled from a woman aged 30 to 39 in good health.

This clonotype was detected a few times. The chain employs TRBV2 and TRBJ1-2, with a possible D match to TRBD1 (6 bases). Germline V gene lookup returns CDR1 SNHLY and CDR2 FYNNEI. The CDR3 covers 14 residues. The germline V and J ends were trimmed by 1 base and 4 bases, with 10 bases remaining between them. This chain's CDR3 is CASSEGGRIYGYTF. In DNA, the CDR3 is TGTGCCAGCAGTGAAGGGGGGCGTATCTATGGCTACACCTTC.

V is TRBV6-2 or TRBV6-3 and J is TRBJ2-1, with 16 bases lining up with TRBD2. With V trimmed by 2 bases and J by 7 bases, 11 bases remained unmatched. Germline lookup yields CDR1 MNHEY and CDR2 SVGEGT. The CDR3 is 19 residues long. The CDR3 region is CASSYTGLAGGILGNEQFF. The DNA of the CDR3 is TGTGCCAGCAGTTACACGGGACTAGCGGGAGGGATTCTAGGAAATGAGCAGTTCTTC.

This clonotype was counted many times. V and J are TRBV6-1 and TRBJ2-7; D possibly corresponds to TRBD1 (5 bases). Trimming left V 4 bases short and J 0 bases short, with 10 bases between. Germline CDR1 reads MNHNS; CDR2 reads SASEGT. The length of the CDR3 is 14 residues. The CDR3 loop is CASSGTSSSYEQYF. The CDR3 nucleotides read TGTGCCAGCAGTGGGACATCGAGCTCCTACGAGCAGTACTTC.

This clonotype was seen a few times. This chain links TRBV4-2 with TRBJ1-1; 8 positions match TRBD1. This CDR3 is built from 15 residues. With 0 bases clipped from V and 3 bases from J, the junction kept 3 bases outside the gene matches. Germline V gene sequence: CDR1 LGHNA, CDR2 YNFKEQ. The CDR3 reads CASSQEPGQDTEAFF. CDR3 nucleotides: TGTGCCAGCAGCCAAGAACCGGGACAGGACACTGAAGCTTTCTTT.

Ten or more counts support this clonotype. The gene calls are TRBV29-1 and TRBJ2-5; a possible D gene is TRBD2 (6 bases). The CDR3 has 14 amino acids. V shed 3 bases and J shed 3 bases, with 14 bases lying between them. Germline CDR1 and CDR2: SQVTM and ANQGSEA. This chain's CDR3 is CSVEGGRDKETQYF. CDR3 DNA sequence: TGCAGCGTTGAGGGGGGACGTGATAAAGAGACCCAGTACTTC.

This clonotype was observed at least ten times. The gene calls are TRBV6-1 and TRBJ2-5; 12 nucleotides match TRBD1. CDR3 size: 15 residues. CDR1 and CDR2 (germline): MNHNS, SASEGT. Unmatched junction bases numbered 12, after V lost 11 bases and J lost 5 bases. CDR3 DNA sequence: TGTGCCGAATCCTCCGGGACAGGGGGCTTCGAGACCCAGTACTTC. It yields the protein CAESSGTGGFETQYF.

This clonotype was seen more than once but under ten times. The chain joins TRBV5-5 to TRBJ2-4; D could derive from TRBD1 or TRBD2 (6 bases each). The CDR3 sequence is 17 residues long. With 2 bases removed from V and 6 bases from J, the gap between germline ends came to 21 bases. The V gene's germline CDR1 is SGHKS and CDR2 YYEKEE (reference sequence). DNA of the CDR3: TGTGCCAGCAGCTTTTCGTCGAGGGGGGATGATGGAAACATTCAGTACTTC. Its protein product is CASSFSSRGDDGNIQYF.

This clonotype was observed many times. The genes are TRBV6-5 and TRBJ2-7, with D unclear. Germline values: CDR1 MNHEY, CDR2 SVGAGI. V was clipped by 7 bases and J by 5 bases, with 15 bases between them. CDR3 length equals 13 residues. The CDR3 bases are TGTGCCAGCACCATCCGTTTGGGTAACGAGCAGTACTTC. Its translation: CASTIRLGNEQYF.

Only a few counts were recorded for this clonotype. The chain is built from TRBV5-1 and TRBJ1-3; D remains ambiguous. The V and J ends lost 0 bases and 3 bases respectively, with 7 bases between them. This CDR3 has 14 amino acids. Germline values: CDR1 SGHRS, CDR2 YFSETQ. The CDR3 DNA follows: TGCGCCAGCAGCTTGGGACGGAGTGGAAACACCATATATTTT. It is translated as CASSLGRSGNTIYF.

This clonotype has a count of ten or more. This chain joins TRBV5-1 and TRBJ2-5; D tentatively reads TRBD1 or TRBD2 (5 bases each). V was pared by 0 bases and J by 5 bases, with 14 bases between. Germline-derived CDR1 and CDR2 are SGHRS and YFSETQ. The CDR3 length is 15 residues. The CDR3 loop is CASSLAGARLETQYF. CDR3 nucleotide sequence: TGCGCCAGCAGCTTGGCCGGGGCTCGTTTGGAGACCCAGTACTTC.

This clonotype was counted a few times. The rearrangement links TRBV7-6 to TRBJ1-2; TRBD1 is a possible D gene (5 bases). Trimming pared 11 bases from V and 4 bases from J, leaving 17 bases between. The CDR3 totals 13 residues. Germline values: CDR1 SGHVS, CDR2 FNYEAQ. CDR3: CADSFGRGYGYTF. The CDR3 region has the DNA TGTGCCGACAGCTTTGGCAGAGGCTATGGCTACACCTTC.

The rearrangement uses TRBV5-1 and TRBJ2-5, with a possible D match to TRBD1 (5 bases). The tail of the sequence fits TRBJ2-7 better, so the J call may be wrong. CDR1 is SGHRS, CDR2 YFSETQ, per germline. This CDR3 contains 13 residues. CDR3 in DNA: TGCGCCAGCAGCTTGAGCAGGGTCGACGAGCAGTACTTC. It specifies CASSLSRVDEQYF.

This clonotype was seen only a few times. A much larger clone lies a single base off, so this may be a read error. DNA for the CDR3: TGTGCCAGCAGCTTTGGTTGGGGGCGGGAGGGCATGGAGACCCAGTTCTTC. Protein sequence: CASSFGWGREGMETQFF. The rearrangement uses TRBV7-2 and TRBJ2-1, with TRBD2 matching 9 bases. The CDR3 is made up of 17 amino acids. CDR1 and CDR2 from the germline V gene are SGHTA and FQGNSA. The trim removed 3 bases at V and 13 bases at J, leaving 19 bases unmatched. The full variable domain, its missing parts supplied by reference TRBV7-2 and TRBJ2-1, is GAGVSQSPSNKVTEKGKDVELRCDPISGHTALYWYRQSLGQGLEFLIYFQGNSAPDKSGLPSDRFSAERTGGSVSTLTIQRTQQEDSAVYLCASSFGWGREGMETQFFGPGTRLTVL.

The chain links TRBV12-3 or TRBV12-4 to TRBJ1-5, with 8 nucleotides matching TRBD1. The CDR3 has 15 amino acids. Unmatched junction bases numbered 5, after V lost 6 bases and J lost 1 base. The CDR3 sequence: CASSYTGGSNQPQHF. As DNA, the CDR3 is TGTGCCAGCAGCTATACAGGGGGGAGCAATCAGCCCCAGCATTTT.

The chain recombines TRBV24-1 with TRBJ2-3; a possible D gene is TRBD2 (7 bases). The germline V gene encodes CDR1 KGHDR and CDR2 SFDVKD. Trimming pared 3 bases from V and 2 bases from J, leaving 17 bases between. The CDR3 spans 17 residues. CDR3 DNA: TGTGCCACCAGTGATCCGTCGAGGGGGGGGTACACAGATACGCAGTATTTT. Protein: CATSDPSRGGYTDTQYF.

Only a few counts were recorded for this clonotype. The gene calls are TRBV21-1 and TRBJ2-7; TRBD1 was called by the table and not checked on the DNA. TRBV21-1 is a listed pseudogene. The CDR3 runs 16 residues. Written as DNA, the CDR3 is TGTGCCAGCAGCAAGTATTACAGGGATTCCCTCTACGAGCAGTACTTC. The encoded protein is CASSKYYRDSLYEQYF.

This clonotype has a handful of counts. The V call is TRBV7-9, the J call TRBJ2-1; TRBD2 agrees at 16 bases. This CDR3 comprises 19 residues. J was trimmed by 5 bases and V by 6 bases; bases with no gene match: 13. Germline assignment: CDR1 SEHNR and CDR2 FQNEAQ (reference sequence). CDR3 protein: CASSPPGLAGGRTNNEQFF. The CDR3 nucleotides read TGTGCCAGCAGTCCCCCGGGACTAGCGGGGGGGCGAACAAACAATGAGCAGTTCTTC. The whole variable domain, filled in from reference TRBV7-9 and TRBJ2-1, reads DTGVSQNPRHKITKRGQNVTFRCDPISEHNRLYWYRQTLGQGPEFLTYFQNEAQLEKSRLLSDRFSAERPKGSFSTLEIQRTEQGDSAMYLCASSPPGLAGGRTNNEQFFGPGTRLTVL.

This clonotype was seen repeatedly, ten times or more. The chain couples TRBV24-1 to TRBJ2-1, with 10 bases aligning to TRBD2. Trimming at V came to 6 bases and at J to 7 bases, leaving 11 bases not matched to a gene. This CDR3 region has 16 residues. Germline CDR1 is KGHDR and CDR2 is SFDVKD. In nucleotides, the CDR3 is TGTGCCACCAGTTTAACCGGGACTAGCGTACCAAATGAGCAGTTCTTC. Translating gives CATSLTGTSVPNEQFF.

This sequence joins TRBV9 and TRBJ1-2; TRBD1 might be the D (5 bases). V lost 3 bases and J 4 bases, leaving 13 bases between the germline ends. CDR3 length equals 14 residues. From germline, CDR1 is SGDLS and CDR2 YYNGEE. In DNA form, the CDR3 reads TGTGCCAGCAGCGGAAGGGACCCCGTCTATGGCTACACCTTC. Protein sequence: CASSGRDPVYGYTF.

J is TRBJ1-4 and V is TRBV12-3 or TRBV12-4; 7 bases map to TRBD1. J lost 5 bases, V lost 5 bases, and 5 bases had no gene match. This CDR3 has 14 residues. The DNA of the CDR3 is TGTGCCAGCAGTCCGGGACAGATGAATGAAAAACTGTTTTTT. Amino acids: CASSPGQMNEKLFF.

This clonotype has a handful of counts. The rearrangement joins TRBV29-1 to TRBJ1-4; TRBD1 matches 11 bases. The CDR3 spans 13 residues. Trimming took 5 bases from V and 7 from J; bases not matched to a gene: 3. Germline V gene data show CDR1 as SQVTM and CDR2 as ANQGSEA. CDR3 nucleotide sequence: TGCAGCGTTTCCGGGACAGGGGGTGAAAAACTGTTTTTT. Protein product: CSVSGTGGEKLFF. Filled out from reference TRBV29-1 and TRBJ1-4, the complete variable domain reads SAVISQKPSRDICQRGTSLTIQCQVDSQVTMMFWYRQQPGQSLTLIATANQGSEATYESGFVIDKFPISRPNLTFSTLTVSNMSPEDSSIYLCSVSGTGGEKLFFGSGTQLSVL.

This clonotype was detected a few times. V usage is TRBV29-1 and J usage is TRBJ2-1; no firm D call. V gave up 6 bases and J gave up 5 bases, with 17 bases separating them. This CDR3 is 14 amino acids long. In germline, CDR1 is SQVTM, CDR2 ANQGSEA. The CDR3, as DNA: TGCAGCGTCCAAGTCCCCAGTGAGCACAATGAGCAGTTCTTC. Protein product: CSVQVPSEHNEQFF.

The chain is built from TRBV25-1 and TRBJ2-5; D not certain. The CDR3 has 16 residues. The V end was cut by 5 bases, the J end by 0 bases, with 16 bases between. Per germline, CDR1 MGHDK and CDR2 SYGVNS. CDR3 sequence: CASSPRLTAYQETQYF. The CDR3 DNA is TGTGCCAGCAGTCCGAGGCTAACAGCGTACCAAGAGACCCAGTACTTC.

This chain links TRBV27 with TRBJ1-1; D is possibly TRBD1 (5 bases). This CDR3 region has 14 residues. The V and J ends lost 6 bases and 4 bases respectively, with 15 bases between them. Germline V gene sequence: CDR1 MNHEY, CDR2 SMNVEV (reference sequence). DNA for the CDR3: TGTGCCAGCAGCTTAAGGTGGGGCGGCACTGAAGCTTTCTTT. Translation: CASSLRWGGTEAFF.

This clonotype has just a few counts. The chain has TRBV18 and TRBJ2-7, with D perhaps TRBD1 (6 bases). The length of the CDR3 is 14 residues. Germline CDR1 KGHSH, CDR2 LQKENI. Trimming stripped 5 bases from V and 0 bases from J, with 11 bases between. CDR3 DNA: TGTGCCAGCTCAGCGAGGACAGACTCCTACGAGCAGTACTTC. Translated, it gives CASSARTDSYEQYF.

This clonotype was seen a handful of times. The V call is TRBV18, the J call TRBJ1-4; possible D gene TRBD1, 5 bases. Looked up from germline, CDR1 is KGHSH and CDR2 is LQKENI. The V and J ends lost 3 bases and 8 bases respectively, with 16 bases between them. The CDR3 spans 15 residues. CDR3 nucleotide sequence: TGTGCCAGCTCACCTGAGCGGGGGATAAGAGAAAAACTGTTTTTT. Translated, it gives CASSPERGIREKLFF.

In the case of this clonotype: Compared with germline, one end of the junction differs, possibly owing to a read error. The chain has TRBV9 and TRBJ2-5, with a tentative D call TRBD2 (6 bases). The CDR3 has 15 amino acids. CDR1 and CDR2 from the germline V gene are SGDLS and YYNGEE. The CDR3 bases are TGTACCAGCGACCTGTCGGGCGGGGTAGGGGAGACCCAGTACTTC. As protein: CTSDLSGGVGETQYF. The full variable domain, rest sourced from reference TRBV9 and TRBJ2-5, is DSGVTQTPKHLITATGQRVTLRCSPRSGDLSVYWYQQSLDQGLQFLIQYYNGEERAKGNILERFSAQQFPDLHSELNLSSLELGDSALYFCTSDLSGGVGETQYFGPGTRLLVL.